Presented here are 20 T cell receptor delta chains from one specimen sequenced in a study of gamma-delta T cells after stem cell transplantation. TCRdb repeated clone calling on the RT-PCR reads with CATT. This table holds about 1,400 delta-chain clones, around 13% found once. The specimen was gamma-delta T cells. Receptors originate from a human donor. It is not recorded whose cells these are; they may come from a transplant donor.

CDR3 nucleotides: TGTGCTCTTGGGGAATTTAGTGCCGCGCCGGGGGTGGGGGATACGGAGGCCGATAAACTCATCTTT. Translated: CALGEFSAAPGVGDTEADKLIF. The chain joins TRDV1 to TRDJ1; 11 nucleotides align to TRDD3. V lost 2 bases to trimming and J lost 3 bases; unmatched junction nucleotides: 23. Germline CDR1 reads TSWWSYY; CDR2 reads QGS. CDR3 length equals 22 residues.

This clone was recorded once. This chain connects TRDV1 to TRDJ1; TRDD3 matches at 10 bases. This CDR3 has 21 amino acids. Germline CDR1 is TSWWSYY and CDR2 is QGS. V was clipped by 3 bases and J by 0 bases; unmatched bases: 19. The CDR3 sequence is CALGENSYKGDTPYHTDKLIF. CDR3 bases: TGTGCTCTTGGGGAGAATTCCTACAAGGGGGATACGCCTTACCACACCGATAAACTCATCTTT.

In this sample, this clone turned up a few times. This may stem from a read error, because a much larger clone lies one nucleotide away. Other DNA sequences within the sample encode an identical CDR3. The V call is TRAV29/DV5, the J call TRDJ1; tentatively, D is TRDD2 or TRDD3 (9 bases each). The length of the CDR3 is 20 residues. CDR1 and CDR2 (germline): NSMFDY, ISSIKDK. In DNA form, the CDR3 reads TGTGCCGCTACCTTTCCTTCCTACCATCTGTACTGGGGATACGCGGGTAAACTCATCTTT. Its protein is CAATFPSYHLYWGYAGKLIF.

This clone was counted a few times. This chain links TRDV2 with TRDJ3; TRDD3 matches at 9 bases. V trimming: 3 bases; J trimming: 0 bases; junction bases outside the gene matches: 11. The germline CDR1 and CDR2 sequences are GEAIGNYY and EKD. The CDR3 totals 20 residues. CDR3: CACDSAEGDTLSWDTRQMFF. CDR3 bases: TGTGCCTGTGACTCCGCGGAGGGGGATACCCTCTCCTGGGACACCCGACAGATGTTTTTC.

Regarding this clone: The TCRdb protein comes from a much larger clone and disagrees with this DNA's translation at residue 8, likely due to a read error; the protein given here is derived from the DNA. The rearrangement links TRDV2 to TRDJ3; D may be TRDD3 (5 bases). This CDR3 comprises 20 residues. Per the germline V gene, CDR1 is GEAIGNYY and CDR2 is EKD. Trimming took off 0 bases at V and 0 bases at J, with 17 bases between the two ends. CDR3 bases: TGTGCCTGTGACACCGGTCCCGGGGGGTTGAGCTCCTGGGACACCCGACAGATGTTTTTC. It translates to CACDTGPGGLSSWDTRQMFF.

This clone was picked up a small number of times. Its ends do not fully match the called genes, so a read error is possible. The chain has TRDV2 and TRDJ1, with a weak D call TRDD3 (6 bases). Germline CDR1 is GEAIGNYY and CDR2 is EKD. CDR3 length: 19 amino acids. In DNA form, the CDR3 reads TGTGCCTGTGACACCGTTGGGGGCTCGACTGGGAGATACACCGATAAATTCATCTTT. Translation: CACDTVGGSTGRYTDKFIF.

To note about this clone: The protein TCRdb lists belongs to a much larger clone and differs from this DNA's translation at residues 3 and 4, which points to a read error; the protein shown is made from the DNA. This rearrangement joins TRDV2 to TRDJ3; 7 bases map to TRDD3. Germline CDR1 and CDR2: GEAIGNYY and EKD. The CDR3 length is 20 residues. The ends lost 9 bases at V and 0 bases at J; junction bases unmatched: 19. The CDR3 bases are TGTGCCGGTTACACCGGTCCCTGGGGGTTGAGCTCCTGGGACACCCGACAGATGTTTTTC. This gives the protein CAGYTGPWGLSSWDTRQMFF.

On this clone itself: A far larger clone lies a single base away; this is likely a read error. The rearrangement uses TRDV1 and TRDJ1; 7 positions agree with TRDD3. The junction had 16 bases not matched to a gene; V was cut back by 2 bases and J by 4 bases. Germline V gene sequence: CDR1 TSWWSYY, CDR2 QGS. The CDR3 runs to 18 residues. This CDR3 is CALGENVSGILLDDKLIF. CDR3 sequence (DNA): TGTGCTCTTGGGGAAAACGTGAGTGGGATACTCCTTGACGATAAACTCATCTTT.

This clone qualifies as large. The chain recombines TRDV2 with TRDJ1; 8 bases map to TRDD3. V gave up 7 bases and J gave up 0 bases; unmatched junction bases: 6. Germline values: CDR1 GEAIGNYY, CDR2 EKD. The CDR3 spans 14 residues. In nucleotides, the CDR3 is TGTGCCTGCGTCTTACTGGGGGACACCGATAAACTCATCTTT. Translating gives CACVLLGDTDKLIF.

This clone was observed a few times. The junction differs from germline at one of its ends, possibly a read error. V is TRDV1 and J is TRDJ1; TRDD3 matches at 11 bases. The V gene's germline CDR1 is TSWWSYY and CDR2 QGS. This CDR3 has 19 amino acids. The chain's CDR3 is CALGEFLIGGYEHTDKLIF. The CDR3 nucleotides read TGCGCTCTTGGGGAATTCCTCATTGGGGGATACGAACACACCGATAAACTCATCTTT.

Regarding this clone: A much larger clonotype is one base distant, so this may be a read error. Other DNA sequences in the same sample also yield this CDR3. The V gene is TRDV1, the J gene TRDJ1, with TRDD3 matching over 8 bases. The CDR3 has 20 residues. CDR1 and CDR2 from the germline V gene are TSWWSYY and QGS. The CDR3 reads CALGELGAWSWGTYTDKLIF. Written as DNA, the CDR3 is TGTGCTCTTGGGGAACTAGGGGCCTGGAGCTGGGGGACGTACACCGATAAACTCATCTTC.

This clone is deemed large. Different DNA sequences within this sample yield the same CDR3. The chain combines TRDV1 with TRDJ1; 8 nucleotides align to TRDD3. This CDR3 spans 20 amino acids. With V trimmed by 0 bases and J by 0 bases, 15 bases remained unmatched. The germline CDR1 and CDR2 sequences are TSWWSYY and QGS. CDR3 amino acids: CALGELGAWSWGTYTDKLIF. The DNA of the CDR3 is TGTGCTCTTGGGGAACTAGGGGCCTGGAGCTGGGGGACGTACACCGATAAACTCATCTTT.

This clone was counted between two and nine times. J is TRDJ1 and V is TRDV2; 11 positions agree with TRDD3. The V gene end was trimmed by 2 bases and the J gene end by 4 bases; junction bases not matched to a gene: 8. CDR1 and CDR2 from the germline V gene are GEAIGNYY and EKD. This CDR3 is built from 16 residues. Here the CDR3 reads CACDILLGDNNDKLIF. CDR3 coding DNA: TGTGCCTGTGACATCCTACTGGGGGATAACAACGATAAACTCATCTTT.

This rearrangement joins TRDV2 to TRDJ1; 9 nucleotides agree with TRDD3. Per germline, CDR1 GEAIGNYY and CDR2 EKD. The CDR3 contains 18 residues. The trim removed 3 bases at V and 1 base at J, leaving 14 bases unmatched. CDR3 nucleotide sequence: TGTGCCTGTGACGCGCTACACCCTGGGGGATCCGCCACCGATAAACTCATCTTT. Encoded protein: CACDALHPGGSATDKLIF.

The table lists this clone with a few counts. The chain couples TRDV3 to TRDJ1; 8 nucleotides match TRDD3. This CDR3 comprises 17 residues. The germline V gene has CDR1 TVYSNPD and CDR2 GDNSRS (reference sequence). V lost 4 bases and J lost 3; bases outside the gene matches: 19. The DNA for the CDR3 is TGTGCCTCCACTTTACCTTCCCTTGTACTGGGGGCCGATAAACTCATCTTT. Its translation is CASTLPSLVLGADKLIF.

As regards this clone: A far more abundant clone sits one base away, making this likely a read error. The chain is built from TRDV3 and TRDJ1; 11 nucleotides match TRDD3. Germline CDR1 TVYSNPD, CDR2 GDNSRS (reference sequence). This CDR3 is 19 amino acids long. With V trimmed by 5 bases and J by 5 bases, 25 bases remained unmatched. CDR3 protein: CAKRELVPTGGYGSDKLIF. CDR3 in DNA: TGTGCCAAAAGGGAACTAGTCCCTACTGGGGGATATGGTTCGGATAAACTCATCTTT.

In its sample, this clone was seen a few times. TCRdb pairs this DNA with a much larger clone's protein that differs at residue 18, likely a read error; the protein shown was translated from the DNA. The rearrangement uses TRDV2 and TRDJ3; 7 nucleotides line up with TRDD3. CDR3 length: 20 residues. Germline assignment: CDR1 GEAIGNYY and CDR2 EKD. This CDR3 is CACDTGPWGLSSWDTRQVFF. The CDR3 region has the DNA TGTGCCTGTGACACCGGTCCCTGGGGGTTGAGCTCCTGGGACACCCGACAGGTGTTTTTC.

The chain carries TRDV2 and TRDJ2; D is perhaps TRDD3 (5 bases). Germline-derived CDR1 and CDR2 are GEAIGNYY and EKD. This CDR3 comprises 20 residues. Trimming pared 3 bases from V and 13 bases from J, leaving 38 bases between. CDR3 region: CACDPISLVLVYTNKAPLFF. The CDR3 nucleotides are TGTGCCTGTGACCCCATAAGTCTCGTACTGGTGTATACCAATAAAGCCCCACTCTTCTTT.

With regard to this clone: Its ends do not fully match the called genes, so a read error is possible. V gene TRDV1 combines with J gene TRDJ1, with TRDD3 identical over 13 bases. The CDR3 runs 21 residues. Germline CDR1 TSWWSYY, CDR2 QGS. Here the CDR3 DNA reads TGTGCTCCTGGGGAACACCAGGGCCTGGAGTACTGGGGGATACGTACCGATAAACTCATCTTT. The encoded protein is CAPGEHQGLEYWGIRTDKLIF.

This clone was observed a handful of times. The rearrangement uses TRDV2 and TRDJ4; 10 nucleotides align to TRDD3. The CDR3 has 16 amino acids. Germline CDR1 reads GEAIGNYY; CDR2 reads EKD. V lost 2 bases, J lost 0 bases, and 8 bases stayed unmatched. In nucleotides, the CDR3 is TGTGCCTGTGACAATCTACTGGGGGATGAGGCCAGACCCCTGATCTTT. It yields the protein CACDNLLGDEARPLIF.